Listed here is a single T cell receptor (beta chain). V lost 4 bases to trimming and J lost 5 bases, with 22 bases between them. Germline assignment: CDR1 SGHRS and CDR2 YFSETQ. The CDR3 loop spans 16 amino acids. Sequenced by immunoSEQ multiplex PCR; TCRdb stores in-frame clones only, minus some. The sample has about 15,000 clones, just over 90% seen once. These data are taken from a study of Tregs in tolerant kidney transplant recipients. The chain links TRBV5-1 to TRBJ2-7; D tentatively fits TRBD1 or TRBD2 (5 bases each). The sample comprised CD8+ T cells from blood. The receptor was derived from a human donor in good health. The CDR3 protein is CASSIRPGTAGNEQYF. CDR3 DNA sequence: TGCGCCAGCAGCATCCGGCCCGGGACGGCCGGGAACGAGCAGTACTTC. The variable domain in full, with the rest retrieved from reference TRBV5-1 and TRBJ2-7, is KAGVTQTPRYLIKTRGQQVTLSCSPISGHRSVSWYQQTPGQGLQFLFEYFSETQRNKGNFPGRFSGRQFSNSRSEMNVSTLELGDSALYLCASSIRPGTAGNEQYFGPGTRLTVT.